Each of the 29 T cell receptor beta chains below was sequenced from the same sample in a study of blood T cell repertoires in COVID-19. Data came from immunoSEQ multiplex PCR; TCRdb stores just in-frame clones and leaves some out. The table lists hundreds of thousands of clones, roughly 80% of them singletons. Sequenced sample: peripheral blood. The source of these receptors is an elderly man with acute or convalescent COVID-19.

V and J are TRBV6-1 and TRBJ1-5, with 9 bases lining up with TRBD1. Trimming cost V 4 bases and J 0 bases; bases outside gene matches: 10. This CDR3 has 18 amino acids. Germline CDR1 and CDR2: MNHNS and SASEGT. CDR3 sequence (DNA): TGTGCCAGCAGTGTCCGGGACAGGGCACTTTATAGCAATCAGCCCCAGCATTTT. Translation: CASSVRDRALYSNQPQHF.

This chain joins TRBV5-1 and TRBJ2-2, with 8 nucleotides matching TRBD1. V shed 1 base, J shed 3 bases, and the junction held 5 bases outside the gene matches. The CDR3 loop spans 16 amino acids. Germline-derived CDR1 and CDR2 are SGHRS and YFSETQ. The CDR3 reads CASSLRQGFDTGELFF. The CDR3 region has the DNA TGCGCCAGCAGCTTGAGACAGGGGTTTGACACCGGGGAGCTGTTTTTT.

The chain couples TRBV19 to TRBJ1-2; D is uncertain. Germline CDR1 and CDR2: LNHDA and SQIVND (reference sequence). V was trimmed by 1 base and J by 2 bases, leaving 5 bases between them. The CDR3 extends over 13 amino acids. CDR3 nucleotide sequence: TGTGCCAGTAGTATAGGGGAGAACTATGGCTACACCTTC. It codes for CASSIGENYGYTF.

The rearrangement joins TRBV14 to TRBJ2-7; the D gene is possibly TRBD1 (6 bases). V shed 5 bases and J shed 0 bases, with 14 bases lying between them. The CDR3 runs 15 residues. Germline CDR1 SGHDN, CDR2 FVKESK. In DNA form, the CDR3 reads TGTGCCAGCAGCACCCTGGGGGCAATCTCCTACGAGCAGTACTTC. Translating gives CASSTLGAISYEQYF.

J is TRBJ2-6 and V is TRBV21-1; TRBD1, as called in the table, went unchecked against the DNA. TRBV21-1 is assigned pseudogene status. This CDR3 region has 16 residues. Here the CDR3 reads CASSKEETAGANVLTF. CDR3 DNA: TGTGCCAGCAGCAAAGAGGAAACAGCTGGGGCCAACGTCCTGACTTTC.

The chain has TRBV6-2 or TRBV6-3 and TRBJ2-5; TRBD1 agrees at 7 bases. CDR3 length equals 15 residues. V was pared by 5 bases and J by 1 base, with 7 bases of the junction left unmatched. Germline values: CDR1 MNHEY, CDR2 SVGEGT. The CDR3 sequence is CASSTHGTVQETQYF. In DNA, the CDR3 is TGTGCCAGCAGTACCCACGGGACAGTCCAAGAGACCCAGTACTTC.

A word on this clone: Other DNA sequences in the sample encode the same CDR3. The J gene is TRBJ2-2, the V gene TRBV4-1, with TRBD2 matching over 9 bases. This CDR3 is built from 18 residues. V lost 5 bases to trimming and J lost 5 bases; unmatched junction nucleotides: 15. Germline lookup yields CDR1 MGHRA and CDR2 YSYEKL. The CDR3 bases are TGCGCCAGCAGCAAAGGACTCGCGGGGGGGCGAGGGACCGGGGAGCTGTTTTTT. Translating it yields CASSKGLAGGRGTGELFF.

This clone was recorded a few times. This chain joins TRBV7-8 and TRBJ2-7; tentatively, D is TRBD1 (5 bases). V lost 7 bases, J lost 3 bases, and 16 bases lay in between. Per the germline V gene, CDR1 is SGHVS and CDR2 is FQNEAQ. The CDR3 covers 14 residues. CDR3 DNA sequence: TGTGCCAGCATCCCAAACCCAGGGAACTACGAGCAGTACTTC. This gives the protein CASIPNPGNYEQYF. Looking up the rest from reference TRBV7-8 and TRBJ2-7 gives the full variable domain: GAGVSQSPRYKVAKRGQDVALRCDPISGHVSLFWYQQALGQGPEFLTYFQNEAQLDKSGLPSDRFFAERPEGSVSTLKIQRTQQEDSAVYLCASIPNPGNYEQYFGPGTRLTVT.

The chain couples TRBV6-5 to TRBJ2-3; 14 nucleotides line up with TRBD2. In germline, CDR1 is MNHEY, CDR2 SVGAGI. The CDR3 consists of 15 residues. J lost 7 bases, V lost 6 bases, and 6 bases had no gene match. In DNA, the CDR3 is TGTGCCAGCAGCCCGACTAGCGGGGGGGCCTATACGCAGTATTTT. Translating gives CASSPTSGGAYTQYF.

The chain links TRBV4-1 to TRBJ2-1; 9 nucleotides agree with TRBD1. The CDR3 is 16 residues long. V lost 3 bases to trimming and J lost 5 bases; unmatched junction nucleotides: 8. Germline V CDR1 and CDR2: MGHRA, YSYEKL. The CDR3 DNA sequence: TGCGCCAGCAGCCAGCCCTACAGGGGGCTCGACAATGAGCAGTTCTTC. As protein: CASSQPYRGLDNEQFF.

CDR3 residues: CASSQLRLAGGPYEQYF. CDR3 DNA: TGTGCCAGCAGCCAATTAAGGCTAGCGGGAGGGCCCTACGAGCAGTACTTC. The rearrangement links TRBV3-1 (or the pseudogene TRBV3-2) to TRBJ2-7; the match to TRBD2 covers 12 bases. This CDR3 has 17 residues. Germline-derived CDR1 and CDR2 are LGHDT and YNNKEL (reference sequence). V lost 2 bases to trimming and J lost 2 bases; unmatched junction nucleotides: 7.

This clone was counted a single time. The chain employs TRBV14 and TRBJ1-2, with 10 bases lining up with TRBD1. V lost 4 bases and J lost 9; bases outside the gene matches: 5. The CDR3 has 13 residues. Germline V CDR1 and CDR2: SGHDN, FVKESK. CDR3 nucleotides: TGTGCCAGCAGCCCCCGACAGGGGGCCCGCTACACCTTC. Residues: CASSPRQGARYTF. Based on the CDR3 plus reference TRBV14 and TRBJ1-2, the full variable domain is EAGVTQFPSHSVIEKGQTVTLRCDPISGHDNLYWYRRVMGKEIKFLLHFVKESKQDESGMPNNRFLAERTGGTYSTLKVQPAELEDSGVYFCASSPRQGARYTFGSGTRLTVV.

Ten or more counts support this clone. The chain recombines TRBV15 with TRBJ2-1, with TRBD2 identical over 9 bases. Germline CDR1 is LNHNV and CDR2 is YYDKDF (reference sequence). The CDR3 covers 17 residues. V was clipped by 3 bases and J by 1 base; unmatched bases: 7. As DNA, the CDR3 is TGTGCCACCAGCAGTAGGGGACTAGCCGAATCCTACAATGAGCAGTTCTTC. Translating it yields CATSSRGLAESYNEQFF.

Only a few counts were recorded for this clone. The rearrangement links TRBV28 to TRBJ1-6, with D possibly being TRBD1 (6 bases). V lost 8 bases, J lost 17 bases, and 16 bases lay in between. This CDR3 is 11 amino acids long. Germline loops: CDR1 MDHEN, CDR2 SYDVKM. The CDR3 is CASSLGARFHF. CDR3 DNA: TGTGCCAGCTCGCTGGGGGCCCGATTCCACTTT. Combining the CDR3 with reference TRBV28 and TRBJ1-6 gives the whole variable domain DVKVTQSSRYLVKRTGEKVFLECVQDMDHENMFWYRQDPGLGLRLIYFSYDVKMKEKGDIPEGYSVSREKKERFSLILESASTNQTSMYLCASSLGARFHFGNGTRLTVT.

This sequence joins TRBV29-1 and TRBJ1-2; 7 nucleotides agree with TRBD1. The CDR3 length is 12 residues. V dropped 4 bases and J dropped 7; count of bases not matched to a gene: 6. Germline V gene lookup returns CDR1 SQVTM and CDR2 ANQGSEA. The CDR3: CSVGETGLGYTF. DNA for the CDR3: TGCAGCGTTGGAGAGACAGGGCTTGGCTACACCTTC.

This chain links TRBV29-1 with TRBJ2-7; 8 bases fit TRBD1. V trimming: 4 bases; J trimming: 4 bases; junction bases outside the gene matches: 6. Per the germline V gene, CDR1 is SQVTM and CDR2 is ANQGSEA. This CDR3 has 13 amino acids. The CDR3 protein is CSVALTGVYEQYF. The CDR3 DNA reads as TGCAGCGTTGCCCTGACAGGGGTATACGAGCAGTACTTC.

V gene TRBV24-1 combines with J gene TRBJ2-2; perhaps TRBD2 as D (6 bases). The germline V gene has CDR1 KGHDR and CDR2 SFDVKD. V lost 0 bases and J 5 bases, leaving 12 bases between the germline ends. The CDR3 runs 16 residues. The CDR3 is CATSDLPQGGTGELFF. CDR3 nucleotide sequence: TGTGCCACCAGTGATTTGCCCCAGGGAGGTACCGGGGAGCTGTTTTTT.

This clone was seen a few times. The chain links TRBV7-2 to TRBJ2-7; 8 bases align to TRBD2. CDR1 is SGHTA and CDR2 is FQGNSA in the germline V gene. V lost 5 bases, J lost 4 bases, and 16 bases stayed unmatched. This CDR3 has 17 residues. CDR3 in DNA: TGTGCCAGCAGCACTCGAGGTAGCGGGACCCCCGGTTACGAGCAGTACTTC. It codes for CASSTRGSGTPGYEQYF. The full variable domain, its missing parts supplied by reference TRBV7-2 and TRBJ2-7, is GAGVSQSPSNKVTEKGKDVELRCDPISGHTALYWYRQSLGQGLEFLIYFQGNSAPDKSGLPSDRFSAERTGGSVSTLTIQRTQQEDSAVYLCASSTRGSGTPGYEQYFGPGTRLTVT.

The chain is built from TRBV7-9 and TRBJ1-1, with 8 bases matching TRBD1. CDR1 and CDR2 from the germline V gene are SEHNR and FQNEAQ (reference sequence). Trimming removed 1 base from V and 1 base from J; junction bases left unmatched: 2. CDR3 length: 15 amino acids. The CDR3 DNA follows: TGTGCCAGCAGCTTAGGTCAGGGGGCGAACACTGAAGCTTTCTTT. Its protein product is CASSLGQGANTEAFF.

The rearrangement joins TRBV7-3 to TRBJ1-3; no firm D call. There are 15 residues in the CDR3. The ends were cut back, 2 bases at V and 3 bases at J, with 11 bases in the middle. Germline lookup yields CDR1 SGHTA and CDR2 FQGTGA. CDR3 DNA sequence: TGTGCCAGCAGCTTATCGGGAGGTGGTGGAAACACCATATATTTT. Amino acids: CASSLSGGGGNTIYF. The entire variable domain, with the rest obtained from reference TRBV7-3 and TRBJ1-3, is as follows: GAGVSQTPSNKVTEKGKYVELRCDPISGHTALYWYRQSLGQGPEFLIYFQGTGAADDSGLPNDRFFAVRPEGSVSTLKIQRTERGDSAVYLCASSLSGGGGNTIYFGEGSWLTVV.

This chain connects TRBV10-3 to TRBJ2-7; 10 bases are a match to TRBD1. From germline, CDR1 is ENHRY and CDR2 SYGVKD. V shed 6 bases and J 4 bases; nucleotides not matched to a gene: 6. The CDR3 runs to 14 residues. CDR3 protein: CAISDGQGEYEQYF. CDR3 DNA: TGTGCCATCAGCGACGGACAGGGGGAGTACGAGCAGTACTTC.

This chain links TRBV19 with TRBJ2-3, with D maybe TRBD2 (5 bases). Germline V lookup: CDR1 LNHDA, CDR2 SQIVND (reference sequence). This CDR3 is 13 amino acids long. V lost 4 bases and J lost 8, with 13 bases in between. The CDR3 loop is CASSTVGALTQYF. Here the CDR3 DNA reads TGTGCCAGTAGTACCGTGGGAGCCCTTACGCAGTATTTT.

This chain uses TRBV6-4 with TRBJ2-2; D not certain. Germline CDR1 MRHNA, CDR2 SNTAGT. Trimming removed 11 bases at V and 0 bases at J, with 10 bases between. CDR3 length equals 13 residues. The CDR3 region has the DNA TGTGCCGCAGGCCGACCGAACACCGGGGAGCTGTTTTTT. It encodes CAAGRPNTGELFF.

The chain employs TRBV2 and TRBJ1-2; D perhaps matches TRBD1 (6 bases). Germline CDR1 is SNHLY and CDR2 is FYNNEI. The CDR3 has 15 residues. Deletions cut 6 bases from V and 2 bases from J, with 16 bases between. The CDR3 protein is CASSSHRVENYGYTF. CDR3 in DNA: TGTGCCAGCAGCTCCCACAGGGTAGAGAACTATGGCTACACCTTC.

The CDR3 loop is CASGLVYTGRDSPLHF. CDR3 DNA: TGTGCTAGTGGTTTGGTTTATACTGGCAGGGATTCACCCCTCCACTTT. The chain is built from TRBV12-5 and TRBJ1-6, with TRBD1 as a possible D gene (5 bases). V was shortened by 0 bases and J by 8 bases, with 14 bases between the two germline ends. Germline V gene sequence: CDR1 LGHNT, CDR2 FRNRAP. The CDR3 totals 16 residues.

The genes are TRBV3-1 (or the pseudogene TRBV3-2) and TRBJ2-7, with a tentative D call TRBD1 (6 bases). The germline V and J ends were trimmed by 6 bases and 6 bases, with 15 bases remaining between them. The CDR3 is made up of 13 amino acids. CDR1 is LGHDT and CDR2 is YNNKEL in the germline V gene (reference sequence). The CDR3 region is CASSRDRLGEQYF. In nucleotides, the CDR3 is TGTGCCAGCAGTCGAGACAGGTTAGGCGAGCAGTACTTC.

The chain couples TRBV9 to TRBJ1-3; 10 positions agree with TRBD1. Germline V gene sequence: CDR1 SGDLS, CDR2 YYNGEE. The CDR3 totals 17 residues. V gave up 4 bases and J gave up 4 bases; unmatched junction bases: 11. The CDR3 DNA follows: TGTGCCAGCAGCTCCGCCGGGACAGGGGTCCCCGGAAACACCATATATTTT. This translates into CASSSAGTGVPGNTIYF.

J is TRBJ2-2 and V is TRBV9; unclear D gene. Trimming pared 3 bases from V and 4 bases from J, leaving 10 bases between. Germline CDR1 SGDLS, CDR2 YYNGEE. The CDR3 length is 14 residues. The CDR3 protein is CASSGGFGTGELFF. The CDR3 DNA is TGTGCCAGCAGCGGCGGTTTTGGCACCGGGGAGCTGTTTTTT.

V gene TRBV19 combines with J gene TRBJ1-1; 10 nucleotides line up with TRBD1. The J segment lost 4 bases and the V segment lost 4 bases, leaving 6 bases of the junction unmatched. This CDR3 is 15 amino acids long. Per germline, CDR1 LNHDA and CDR2 SQIVND (reference sequence). The CDR3 DNA reads as TGTGCCAGTAGTACCCGACAGGGGGCGCGCACTGAAGCTTTCTTT. Amino acids: CASSTRQGARTEAFF.